These 22 T cell receptor beta chains originate from one sample sequenced in a study of T cell responses to AZD1222 COVID-19 vaccine. Measured with immunoSEQ multiplex PCR; TCRdb has only the in-frame clones, and not every one. The table has 40,000 to 50,000 clones, roughly 88% seen once. Source: peripheral blood, taken 28 days after the second AZD1222 dose. Receptor source: an adult who received the AZD1222 COVID-19 vaccine.

CDR3 region: CAISESGHPGGYTF. CDR3 nucleotides: TGTGCCATCAGTGAGTCGGGACACCCCGGAGGCTACACCTTC. The rearrangement joins TRBV10-3 to TRBJ1-2, with D possibly TRBD1 on 6 matching bases. The germline V and J ends were trimmed by 0 bases and 8 bases, with 13 bases remaining between them. The CDR3 has 14 residues. CDR1 and CDR2 from the germline V gene are ENHRY and SYGVKD.

V is TRBV4-1 and J is TRBJ2-7; the D gene is possibly TRBD2 (6 bases). V lost 1 base and J 0 bases, leaving 13 bases between the germline ends. The CDR3 sequence is 16 residues long. Germline V lookup: CDR1 MGHRA, CDR2 YSYEKL. The CDR3 sequence: CASSQAPGLPSYEQYF. In DNA, the CDR3 is TGCGCCAGCAGCCAAGCTCCGGGACTTCCCTCCTACGAGCAGTACTTC.

This clone has a handful of counts. V is TRBV19 and J is TRBJ1-5, with TRBD1 as a possible D gene (6 bases). The CDR3 runs 14 residues. V gave up 10 bases and J gave up 1 base, with 14 bases separating them. Per the germline V gene, CDR1 is LNHDA and CDR2 is SQIVND (reference sequence). CDR3 sequence (DNA): TGTGCCACCTCGGGGGCCGTGAGCAATCAGCCCCAGCATTTT. Translated, it gives CATSGAVSNQPQHF.

The chain is built from TRBV25-1 and TRBJ1-2; TRBD1 might be the D (6 bases). Trimming took off 6 bases at V and 7 bases at J, with 12 bases between the two ends. The CDR3 consists of 12 residues. Germline loops: CDR1 MGHDK, CDR2 SYGVNS. The chain's CDR3 is CASSPGGGGYTF. The CDR3 DNA sequence: TGTGCCAGCAGCCCTGGAGGGGGTGGCTACACCTTC.

The V call is TRBV19, the J call TRBJ1-1; 8 bases match TRBD1. The CDR3 sequence is 14 residues long. Germline V gene sequence: CDR1 LNHDA, CDR2 SQIVND (reference sequence). Trimming removed 4 bases from V and 1 base from J; junction bases left unmatched: 2. CDR3 protein: CASSRGTGNTEAFF. Here the CDR3 DNA reads TGTGCCAGTAGTAGAGGGACAGGGAACACTGAAGCTTTCTTT.

The chain links TRBV5-1 to TRBJ2-7, with D unclear. Trimming removed 5 bases at V and 3 bases at J, with 12 bases between. The CDR3 sequence is 13 residues long. The germline CDR1 and CDR2 sequences are SGHRS and YFSETQ. DNA for the CDR3: TGCGCCAGCAGTCCGGTGGGCAGCTACGAGCAGTACTTC. Its protein is CASSPVGSYEQYF.

The V and J genes are TRBV24-1 and TRBJ2-2, with D unresolved. Germline lookup yields CDR1 KGHDR and CDR2 SFDVKD. V lost 3 bases and J lost 6, with 13 bases in between. The CDR3 totals 15 residues. The CDR3 is CATSDPLVIPGELFF. In nucleotides, the CDR3 is TGTGCCACCAGTGATCCCTTGGTGATACCCGGGGAGCTGTTTTTT.

The chain has TRBV7-9 and TRBJ2-6; no clear D gene. V lost 1 base, J lost 0 bases, and 16 bases lay in between. The CDR3 runs to 19 residues. CDR1 is SEHNR and CDR2 is FQNEAQ in the germline V gene (reference sequence). The DNA for the CDR3 is TGTGCCAGCAGCTTAGGCCAAGGCGTGGGGAACTCTGGGGCCAACGTCCTGACTTTC. Amino acids: CASSLGQGVGNSGANVLTF.

The rearrangement uses TRBV10-3 and TRBJ2-3; D perhaps matches TRBD2 (6 bases). The V gene lost 2 bases and the J gene lost 4 bases, with 16 bases spanning the gap. The CDR3 is made up of 16 amino acids. The germline V gene encodes CDR1 ENHRY and CDR2 SYGVKD. The chain's CDR3 is CAISEGMERRADTQYF. For the CDR3, the DNA is TGTGCCATCAGTGAGGGTATGGAGAGGAGGGCAGATACGCAGTATTTT.

A few counts support this clone. The rearrangement joins TRBV29-1 to TRBJ2-7; 13 bases match TRBD2. The V gene's germline CDR1 is SQVTM and CDR2 ANQGSEA. V trimming: 4 bases; J trimming: 8 bases; junction bases outside the gene matches: 5. The CDR3 runs to 13 residues. The CDR3 sequence is CSVATSGGAQQYF. In DNA, the CDR3 is TGCAGCGTTGCCACTAGCGGGGGGGCACAGCAGTACTTC.

The chain recombines TRBV6-5 with TRBJ1-5; D unclear. Germline V gene lookup returns CDR1 MNHEY and CDR2 SVGAGI. The ends were cut back, 2 bases at V and 0 bases at J, with 5 bases in the middle. CDR3 length: 14 residues. In nucleotides, the CDR3 is TGTGCCAGCAGTTACGACAATAGCAATCAGCCCCAGCATTTT. Translation gives CASSYDNSNQPQHF.

The rearrangement joins TRBV2 to TRBJ1-5; D unclear. CDR3 length equals 13 residues. V lost 8 bases, J lost 5 bases, and 13 bases lay in between. Per germline, CDR1 SNHLY and CDR2 FYNNEI. This CDR3 reads CASGDGWDQPQHF. CDR3 DNA sequence: TGTGCCAGCGGAGACGGTTGGGATCAGCCCCAGCATTTT.

This clone occurred once. The chain combines TRBV6-1 with TRBJ1-1; 7 bases match TRBD1. CDR1 is MNHNS and CDR2 is SASEGT in the germline V gene. The CDR3 loop spans 17 amino acids. V lost 2 bases, J lost 2 bases, and 11 bases stayed unmatched. The CDR3 loop is CASSERRQGGINTEAFF. The DNA for the CDR3 is TGTGCCAGCAGTGAAAGGCGACAGGGAGGAATCAACACTGAAGCTTTCTTT.

The CDR3 nucleotides are TGCGCCAGCAGCTCCCCGGCAGGGAACACTGAAGCTTTCTTT. It codes for CASSSPAGNTEAFF. This chain joins TRBV5-1 and TRBJ1-1; D not resolved. CDR3 length equals 14 residues. CDR1 is SGHRS, CDR2 YFSETQ, per germline. The V end was cut by 3 bases, the J end by 1 base, with 10 bases between.

This clone was observed a single time. The chain has TRBV13 and TRBJ1-2; 9 bases align to TRBD1. Germline CDR1 PRHDT, CDR2 FYEKMQ (reference sequence). Trimming at V came to 5 bases and at J to 4 bases, leaving 11 bases not matched to a gene. The CDR3 runs to 16 residues. The CDR3 DNA follows: TGTGCCAGCAGCACCCGGGACAGGGCTACTTTCTATGGCTACACCTTC. It yields the protein CASSTRDRATFYGYTF.

This sequence joins TRBV2 and TRBJ1-4; D not certain. CDR3 size: 16 residues. Germline V gene lookup returns CDR1 SNHLY and CDR2 FYNNEI. The V gene lost 3 bases and the J gene lost 0 bases, with 11 bases spanning the gap. The CDR3 nucleotides read TGTGCCAGCAGTGAGGAGCTAGTAGCAACTAATGAAAAACTGTTTTTT. Translation: CASSEELVATNEKLFF.

The DNA for the CDR3 is TGTGCCAGCAGTTTTCGCATCTTCACAGATACGCAGTATTTT. It is translated as CASSFRIFTDTQYF. The chain recombines TRBV6-5 with TRBJ2-3; D is ambiguous. CDR1 and CDR2 from the germline V gene are MNHEY and SVGAGI. The CDR3 is 14 amino acids. V lost 4 bases to trimming and J lost 2 bases, with 10 bases between them.

The CDR3 sequence is CASSPTGATNEKLFF. Here the CDR3 DNA reads TGTGCCAGCAGCCCAACAGGGGCTACTAATGAAAAACTGTTTTTT. The rearrangement joins TRBV11-2 to TRBJ1-4; the match to TRBD1 covers 7 bases. Looked up from germline, CDR1 is SGHAT and CDR2 is FQNNGV. After removal of 5 bases from V and 2 bases from J, the junction contained 5 bases not matched to a gene. The CDR3 covers 15 residues. The full variable domain, rest sourced from reference TRBV11-2 and TRBJ1-4, is EAGVAQSPRYKIIEKRQSVAFWCNPISGHATLYWYQQILGQGPKLLIQFQNNGVVDDSQLPKDRFSAERLKGVDSTLKIQPAKLEDSAVYLCASSPTGATNEKLFFGSGTQLSVL.

The chain combines TRBV30 with TRBJ2-3; D may be TRBD2 (5 bases). The germline CDR1 and CDR2 sequences are GTSNPN and SVGIG (reference sequence). Trimming cost V 0 bases and J 5 bases, with 12 bases left between them. The CDR3 is made up of 14 amino acids. The CDR3 DNA follows: TGTGCCTGGAGTGTACGCGGCGGAGGAGATACGCAGTATTTT. It yields the protein CAWSVRGGGDTQYF. Full variable domain (missing parts from reference TRBV30 and TRBJ2-3): SQTIHQWPATLVQPVGSPLSLECTVEGTSNPNLYWYRQAAGRGLQLLFYSVGIGQISSEVPQNLSASRPQDRQFILSSKKLLLSDSGFYLCAWSVRGGGDTQYFGPGTRLTVL.

This chain joins TRBV29-1 and TRBJ2-3; D is undetermined. The germline V gene has CDR1 SQVTM and CDR2 ANQGSEA. The CDR3 extends over 15 amino acids. V gave up 7 bases and J gave up 6 bases, with 23 bases separating them. Written as DNA, the CDR3 is TGCAGCGCCGTTGTGGGTTCGGGCCGGGTGGATACGCAGTATTTT. It translates to CSAVVGSGRVDTQYF.

The chain recombines TRBV7-9 with TRBJ2-6; no firm D call. Germline lookup yields CDR1 SEHNR and CDR2 FQNEAQ (reference sequence). Trimming pared 0 bases from V and 2 bases from J, leaving 8 bases between. CDR3 length: 16 amino acids. The CDR3 loop is CASSLAQTPGANVLTF. The CDR3 DNA reads as TGTGCCAGCAGCTTAGCCCAAACCCCTGGGGCCAACGTCCTGACTTTC.

The chain carries TRBV28 and TRBJ2-5; 9 bases line up with TRBD2. Germline trimming cut 7 bases from V and 3 bases from J; bases unmatched to any gene: 12. This CDR3 contains 16 residues. Per the germline V gene, CDR1 is MDHEN and CDR2 is SYDVKM. CDR3 DNA: TGTGCCAGCACGCCTAGCGGGGACTTAAAGAAAGAGACCCAGTACTTC. This translates into CASTPSGDLKKETQYF.